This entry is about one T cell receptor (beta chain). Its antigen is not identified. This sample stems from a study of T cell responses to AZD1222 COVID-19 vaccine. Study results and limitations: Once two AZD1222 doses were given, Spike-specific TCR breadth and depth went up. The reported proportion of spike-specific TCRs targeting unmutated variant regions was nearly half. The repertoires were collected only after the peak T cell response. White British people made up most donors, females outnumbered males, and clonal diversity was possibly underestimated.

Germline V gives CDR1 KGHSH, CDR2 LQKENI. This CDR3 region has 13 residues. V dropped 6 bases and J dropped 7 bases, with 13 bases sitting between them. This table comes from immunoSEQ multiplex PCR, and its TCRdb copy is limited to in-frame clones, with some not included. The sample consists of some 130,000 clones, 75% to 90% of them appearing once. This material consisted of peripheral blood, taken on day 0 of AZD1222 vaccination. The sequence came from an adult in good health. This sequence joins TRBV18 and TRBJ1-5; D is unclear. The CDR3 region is CASSATPDQPQHF. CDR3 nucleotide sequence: TGTGCCAGCTCGGCCACACCAGACCAGCCCCAGCATTTT.